The clone carrying this T cell receptor (beta chain) has at least ten counts. The antigen is unknown. In making TCR cDNA, 5'RACE template switching added a universal primer site and UMIs to it. MiXCR, applied by TCRdb to the 5' RACE reads, yields one record per CDR3 protein. The data hold more than 300,000 distinct CDR3 sequences, with over 8.5% observed a single time. The data are from a study of T cells after yellow fever vaccination. The study, taken as a whole, reports: Reappearance after the booster was seen for most primary-vaccination clones, at 96% CD4 and about 90% CD8. Weaker, the secondary response peaked sooner, at day 5 versus 15.

Deletions cut 6 bases from V and 4 bases from J, with 10 bases between. The germline V gene has CDR1 SQVTM and CDR2 ANQGSEA. This CDR3 contains 12 residues. Source: CD4+ T cells sorted from PBMCs, taken 45 days after the yellow fever booster vaccination. The chain combines TRBV29-1 with TRBJ1-5; D is undetermined. This TCR was sampled from a man younger than 35 who received the YFV17D yellow fever vaccine. The DNA for the CDR3 is TGCAGCGTACTCATTGGAAATCAGCCCCAGCATTTT. This encodes CSVLIGNQPQHF.